The clone carrying this TCR beta chain was detected ten times or more. Its antigen is not identified. An end of the junction differs from the germline gene, which may be a read error. Source study methods: A distant-metastasis classifier for papillary thyroid cancer was built using CDR3 differences across clinicopathological groups. TCRdb re-called the PCR reads with MiXCR. TCRdb's processing, not the authors' own work, is the source of the V and J calls. The repertoire holds roughly 30,000 clones, with 18% as singletons. The data stem from a study of metastatic and nonmetastatic thyroid tumors. About the study: Repertoires of blood and of tissue (tumor or nodule) from malignant and benign thyroid patients were compared.

All patients were untreated before thyroid surgery. Study-wide results and limits: A significant increase in TCR beta diversity was reportedly seen in malignant thyroid tumors relative to benign nodules, in blood and tumor.

Sequences were obtained from blood. The clonotype was recovered from a female donor with papillary thyroid cancer or a benign thyroid nodule (not recorded which). Some clones in this sample may be carry-over from other donors' samples.

The CDR3 protein is CAGSARQGAIGETLHF. CDR3 bases: TGTGCCGGCAGTGCGAGACAGGGGGCCATAGGGGAGACCCTCCACTTT. The chain carries TRBV28 and TRBJ1-6; 10 bases fit TRBD1. The CDR3 has 16 residues. Per germline, CDR1 MDHEN and CDR2 SYDVKM.